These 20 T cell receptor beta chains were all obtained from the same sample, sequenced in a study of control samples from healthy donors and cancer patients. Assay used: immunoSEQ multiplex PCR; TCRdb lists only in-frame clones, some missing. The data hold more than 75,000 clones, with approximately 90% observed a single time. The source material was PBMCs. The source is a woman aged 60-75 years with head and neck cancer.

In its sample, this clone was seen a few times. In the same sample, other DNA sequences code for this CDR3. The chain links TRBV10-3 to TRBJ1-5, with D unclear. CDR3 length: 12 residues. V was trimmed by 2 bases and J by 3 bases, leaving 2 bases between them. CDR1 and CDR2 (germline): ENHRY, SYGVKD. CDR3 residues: CAISENNQPQHF. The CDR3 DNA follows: TGTGCCATCAGTGAGAACAATCAGCCCCAGCATTTT.

The CDR3 region has the DNA TGTGCCAGCAGTTCATTTATCGACAGCAGCTCCTACAATGAGCAGTTCTTC. Translating it yields CASSSFIDSSSYNEQFF. The chain couples TRBV27 to TRBJ2-1, with a tentative D call TRBD1 (5 bases). The germline gives CDR1 MNHEY, CDR2 SMNVEV (reference sequence). This CDR3 spans 17 amino acids. V shed 4 bases and J shed 0 bases, with 16 bases lying between them.

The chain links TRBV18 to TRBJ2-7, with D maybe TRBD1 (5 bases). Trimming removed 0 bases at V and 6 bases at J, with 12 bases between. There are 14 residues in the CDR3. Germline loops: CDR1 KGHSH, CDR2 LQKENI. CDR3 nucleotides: TGTGCCAGCTCACCACCGACAGAGTCGGGCGAGCAGTACTTC. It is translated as CASSPPTESGEQYF.

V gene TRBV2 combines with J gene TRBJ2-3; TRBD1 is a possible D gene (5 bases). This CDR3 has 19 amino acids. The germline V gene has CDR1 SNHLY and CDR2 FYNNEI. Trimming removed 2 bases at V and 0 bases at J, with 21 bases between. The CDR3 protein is CASSEMLGLIRNSTDTQYF. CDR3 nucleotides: TGTGCCAGCAGTGAAATGTTGGGGCTTATACGAAATAGCACAGATACGCAGTATTTT.

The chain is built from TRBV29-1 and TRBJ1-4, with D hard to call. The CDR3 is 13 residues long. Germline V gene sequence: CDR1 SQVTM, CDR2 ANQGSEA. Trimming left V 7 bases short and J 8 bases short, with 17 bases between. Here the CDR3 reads CSGLRTGGEKLFF. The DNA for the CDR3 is TGCAGCGGACTAAGGACGGGAGGAGAAAAACTGTTTTTT. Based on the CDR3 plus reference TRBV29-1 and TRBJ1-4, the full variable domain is SAVISQKPSRDICQRGTSLTIQCQVDSQVTMMFWYRQQPGQSLTLIATANQGSEATYESGFVIDKFPISRPNLTFSTLTVSNMSPEDSSIYLCSGLRTGGEKLFFGSGTQLSVL.

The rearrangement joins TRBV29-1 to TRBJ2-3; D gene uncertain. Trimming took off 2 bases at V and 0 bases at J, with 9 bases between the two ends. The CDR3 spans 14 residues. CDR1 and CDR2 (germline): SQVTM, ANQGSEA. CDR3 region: CSVEMIGSTDTQYF. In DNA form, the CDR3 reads TGCAGCGTTGAAATGATCGGGAGCACAGATACGCAGTATTTT.

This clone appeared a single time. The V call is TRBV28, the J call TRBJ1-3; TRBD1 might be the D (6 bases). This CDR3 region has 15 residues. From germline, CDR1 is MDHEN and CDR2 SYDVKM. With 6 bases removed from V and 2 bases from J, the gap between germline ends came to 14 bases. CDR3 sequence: CASSAPGTTGNTIYF. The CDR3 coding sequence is TGTGCCAGCAGCGCACCCGGGACAACTGGAAACACCATATATTTT.

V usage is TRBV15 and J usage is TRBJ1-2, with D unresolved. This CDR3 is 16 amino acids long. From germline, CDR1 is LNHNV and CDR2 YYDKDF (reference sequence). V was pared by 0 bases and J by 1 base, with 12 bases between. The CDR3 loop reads CATSRESAGFNYGYTF. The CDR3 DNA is TGTGCCACCAGCAGAGAGTCTGCCGGGTTTAACTATGGCTACACCTTC.

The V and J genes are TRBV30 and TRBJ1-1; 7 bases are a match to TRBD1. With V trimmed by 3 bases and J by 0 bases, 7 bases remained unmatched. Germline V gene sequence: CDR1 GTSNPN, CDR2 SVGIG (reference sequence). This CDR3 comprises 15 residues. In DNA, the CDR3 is TGTGCCTGGAGCTCGGGACAGCTCATGAACACTGAAGCTTTCTTT. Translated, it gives CAWSSGQLMNTEAFF.

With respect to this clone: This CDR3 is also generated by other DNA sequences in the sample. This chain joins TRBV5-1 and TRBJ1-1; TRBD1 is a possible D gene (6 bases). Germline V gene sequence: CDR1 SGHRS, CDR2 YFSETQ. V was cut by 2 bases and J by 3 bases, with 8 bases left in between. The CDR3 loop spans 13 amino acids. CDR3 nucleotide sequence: TGCGCCAGCAGCTTTAGGACAGACACTGAAGCTTTCTTT. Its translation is CASSFRTDTEAFF.

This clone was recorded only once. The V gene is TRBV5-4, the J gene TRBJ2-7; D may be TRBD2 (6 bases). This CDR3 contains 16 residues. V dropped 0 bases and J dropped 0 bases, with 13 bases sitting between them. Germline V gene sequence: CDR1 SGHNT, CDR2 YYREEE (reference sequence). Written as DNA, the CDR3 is TGTGCCAGCAGCTTGGGTTTAGCGGCGAGCTCCTACGAGCAGTACTTC. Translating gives CASSLGLAASSYEQYF.

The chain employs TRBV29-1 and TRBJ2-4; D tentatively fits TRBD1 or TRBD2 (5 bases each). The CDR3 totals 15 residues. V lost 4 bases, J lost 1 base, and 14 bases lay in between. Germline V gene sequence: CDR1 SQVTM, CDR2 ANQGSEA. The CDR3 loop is CSVVGDPNAKNIQYF. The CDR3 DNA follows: TGCAGCGTTGTCGGGGACCCTAATGCCAAAAACATTCAGTACTTC.

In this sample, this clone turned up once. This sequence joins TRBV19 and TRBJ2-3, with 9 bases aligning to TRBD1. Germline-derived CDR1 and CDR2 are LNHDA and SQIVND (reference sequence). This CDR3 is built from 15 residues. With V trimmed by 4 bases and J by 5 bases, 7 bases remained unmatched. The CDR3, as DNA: TGTGCCAGTAGTACCCCGGGACAGGGAGGAGATACGCAGTATTTT. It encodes CASSTPGQGGDTQYF.

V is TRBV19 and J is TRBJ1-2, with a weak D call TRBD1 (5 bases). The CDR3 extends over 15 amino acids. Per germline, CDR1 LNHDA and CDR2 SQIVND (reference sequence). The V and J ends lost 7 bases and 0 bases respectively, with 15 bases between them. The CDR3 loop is CASTTTGRSNYGYTF. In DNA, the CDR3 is TGTGCCAGTACCACCACGGGACGCTCTAACTATGGCTACACCTTC.

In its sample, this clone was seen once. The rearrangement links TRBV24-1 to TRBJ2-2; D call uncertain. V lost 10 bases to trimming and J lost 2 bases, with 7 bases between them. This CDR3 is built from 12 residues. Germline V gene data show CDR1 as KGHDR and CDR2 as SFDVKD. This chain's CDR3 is CATGSNTGELFF. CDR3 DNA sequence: TGTGCCACAGGGTCAAACACCGGGGAGCTGTTTTTT.

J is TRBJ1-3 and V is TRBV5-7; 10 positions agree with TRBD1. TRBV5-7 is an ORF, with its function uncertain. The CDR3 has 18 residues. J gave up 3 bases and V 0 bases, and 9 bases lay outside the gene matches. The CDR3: CASSLASYGTGDGNTIYF. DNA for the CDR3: TGTGCCAGCAGCTTGGCCAGTTACGGGACAGGGGATGGAAACACCATATATTTT.

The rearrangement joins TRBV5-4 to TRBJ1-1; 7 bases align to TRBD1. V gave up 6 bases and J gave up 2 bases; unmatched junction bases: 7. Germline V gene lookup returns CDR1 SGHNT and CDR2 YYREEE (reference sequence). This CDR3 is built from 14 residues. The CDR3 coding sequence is TGTGCCAGCACCGGACAGGCGGGTAACACTGAAGCTTTCTTT. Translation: CASTGQAGNTEAFF.

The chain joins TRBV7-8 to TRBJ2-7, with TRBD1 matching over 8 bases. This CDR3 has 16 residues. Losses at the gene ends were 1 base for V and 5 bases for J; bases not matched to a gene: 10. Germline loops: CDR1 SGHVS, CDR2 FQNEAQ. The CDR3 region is CASSLEARTGKHEQYF. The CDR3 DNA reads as TGTGCCAGCAGCTTAGAGGCCCGGACAGGGAAACACGAGCAGTACTTC.

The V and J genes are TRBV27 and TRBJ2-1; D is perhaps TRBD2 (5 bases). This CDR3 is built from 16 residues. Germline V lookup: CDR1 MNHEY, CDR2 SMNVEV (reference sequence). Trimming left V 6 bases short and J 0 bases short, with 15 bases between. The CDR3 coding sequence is TGTGCCAGCAGAGGACGAACTAGGAGCTCCTACAATGAGCAGTTCTTC. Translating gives CASRGRTRSSYNEQFF.

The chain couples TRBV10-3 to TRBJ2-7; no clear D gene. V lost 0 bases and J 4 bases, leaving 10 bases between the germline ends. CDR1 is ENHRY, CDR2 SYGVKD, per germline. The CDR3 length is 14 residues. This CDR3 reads CAISESVERYEQYF. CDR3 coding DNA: TGTGCCATCAGTGAGTCCGTCGAGAGATACGAGCAGTACTTC.